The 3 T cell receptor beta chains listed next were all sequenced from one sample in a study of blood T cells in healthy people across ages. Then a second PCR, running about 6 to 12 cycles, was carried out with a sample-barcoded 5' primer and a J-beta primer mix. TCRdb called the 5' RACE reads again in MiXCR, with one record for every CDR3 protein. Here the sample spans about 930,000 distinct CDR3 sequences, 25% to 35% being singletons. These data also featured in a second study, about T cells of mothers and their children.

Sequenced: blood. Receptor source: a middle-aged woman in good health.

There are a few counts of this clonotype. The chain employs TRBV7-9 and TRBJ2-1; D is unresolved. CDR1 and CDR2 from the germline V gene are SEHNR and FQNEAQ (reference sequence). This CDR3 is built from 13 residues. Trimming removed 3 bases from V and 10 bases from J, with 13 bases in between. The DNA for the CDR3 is TGTGCCAGCAGCTTTTATAAATCCTCCGAGCAGTTCTTC. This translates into CASSFYKSSEQFF.

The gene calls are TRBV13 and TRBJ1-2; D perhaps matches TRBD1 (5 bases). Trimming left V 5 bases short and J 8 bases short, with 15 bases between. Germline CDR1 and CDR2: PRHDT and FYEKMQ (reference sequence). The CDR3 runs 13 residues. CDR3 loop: CASSPGTVGGYTF. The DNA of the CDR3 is TGTGCCAGCAGCCCAGGGACCGTCGGCGGCTACACCTTC. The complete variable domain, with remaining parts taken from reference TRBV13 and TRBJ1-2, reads AAGVIQSPRHLIKEKRETATLKCYPIPRHDTVYWYQQGPGQDPQFLISFYEKMQSDKGSIPDRFSAQQFSDYHSELNMSSLELGDSALYFCASSPGTVGGYTFGSGTRLTVV.

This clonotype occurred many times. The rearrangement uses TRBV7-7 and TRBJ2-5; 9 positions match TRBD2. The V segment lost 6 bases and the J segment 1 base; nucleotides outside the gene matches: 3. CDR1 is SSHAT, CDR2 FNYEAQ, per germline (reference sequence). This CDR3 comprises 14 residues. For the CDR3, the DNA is TGTGCCAGCAGTTTTAGCGGGGGCCAAGAGACCCAGTACTTC. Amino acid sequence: CASSFSGGQETQYF.